Sequencing of this T cell receptor beta chain was carried out in a study of T cell responses to AZD1222 COVID-19 vaccine. Findings of the study overall: The CD4 TCRs associated with vaccination extended across spike and predominated at 160-218 and 743-854. Females outnumbered males among donors, who were mostly white British; clonal diversity was possibly underestimated.

Profiling relied on immunoSEQ multiplex PCR, and the TCRdb table lists in-frame clones only, not all of them. The sample includes about 140,000 clones, 92% of them seen just once. In regard to this clone: No antigen is known for it.

The CDR3 is 12 amino acids. Trimming took off 4 bases at V and 5 bases at J, with 9 bases between the two ends. The sample consisted of peripheral blood, taken on day 0 of AZD1222 vaccination. The TCR sequence derives from an adult in good health. The rearrangement links TRBV5-3 to TRBJ1-1; D is uncertain. TRBV5-3 is reported as an ORF; its role is uncertain. The CDR3 loop is CARSTAGTEAFF. The CDR3 coding sequence is TGTGCCAGAAGCACCGCGGGGACTGAAGCTTTCTTT.